This record concerns one TCR beta chain sequence. This clonotype was counted ten times or more. Its antigen has not been determined. Base qualities are not recorded, but no much larger clone differs from it by a single base. The CDR3 measures 15 amino acids from cysteine to phenylalanine. Only the CDR3 part of the read is kept: 45 bases, read in frame from the first base. Germline trimming amounts to 0 bases on V and 0 bases on J, with 2 as the count of junction bases outside the gene matches. The germline V gene (reference sequence) sets CDR1 to DFQATT and CDR2 to SNEGSKA. The sample's treatment or condition label, in plain terms: allogeneic hematopoietic cell transplantation with graft depleted of TCRalphabeta T cells and CD19 B cells. The children who served as transplant recipients had been given grafts of TCRalphabeta/CD19-depleted allogeneic hematopoietic cells. This sample was included in a study of T-cell reconstitution after alpha-beta-depleted transplantation in children (dated by TCRdb to 2015 to 2016). For context, the study as a whole: The study quantitatively tracked T-cell immune reconstitution after TCRalphabeta/CD19-depleted allogeneic hematopoietic cell transplantation in children using TCR repertoire profiling. Points the paper makes about the study in general: In some patients, the high TCRbeta diversity seen at day 60 was put down to recipient T cells and intrathymic progenitors that had survived conditioning. The apparently early recovery of alphabetaT-cell counts about two months after transplant reportedly depended on only several hundred rapidly expanded clones that came from non-depleted graft cells. Hyperexpanded clone frequencies declined over subsequent months; after one year, T-cell counts and TCRbeta diversity were mostly attributed to newly produced T cells.

Library preparation used PCR. Sequencer: Illumina HiSeq 2500. TCR library preparation used molecular barcoding, with unique molecular identifiers applied to normalize quantification of the TCRbeta repertoire. The public reads were reanalyzed by TCRdb: fastp trimming at Q25, MiXCR alignment, in-frame beta chains only. Each CDR3 protein gets just one entry, which takes the most common genes and DNA from the rows behind it. The sample profile shows roughly 500,000 distinct CDR3 sequences; over 9.5% of them were found once. Around 2% of the sample is in the top ten clones. The rearrangement joined TRBV20-1 to TRBJ2-1; 7 bases in the junction line up with TRBD2. The TCR originated in a child aged 2-15 years with inherited bone marrow failure, due to receive a stem cell transplant. The sequencing here drew on PBMCs, taken before TCRalphabeta/CD19-depleted stem cell transplant. In nucleotide form, the sequence is TGCAGTGCTAGAGAGGCGGGAGACTCCTACAATGAGCAGTTCTTC. Its protein product is CSAREAGDSYNEQFF.